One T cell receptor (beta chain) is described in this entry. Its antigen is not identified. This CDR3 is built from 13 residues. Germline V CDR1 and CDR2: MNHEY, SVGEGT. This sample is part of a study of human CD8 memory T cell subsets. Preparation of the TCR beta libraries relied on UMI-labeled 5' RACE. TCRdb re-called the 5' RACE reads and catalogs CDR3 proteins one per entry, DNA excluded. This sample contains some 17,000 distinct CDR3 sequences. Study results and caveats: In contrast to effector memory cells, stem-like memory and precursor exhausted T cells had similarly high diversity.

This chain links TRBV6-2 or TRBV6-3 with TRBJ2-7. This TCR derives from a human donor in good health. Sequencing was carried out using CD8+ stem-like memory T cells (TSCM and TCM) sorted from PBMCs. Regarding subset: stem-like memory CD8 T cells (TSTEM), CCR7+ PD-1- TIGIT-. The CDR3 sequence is CASGMGIGDEQYF.